This paragraph covers one T cell receptor beta chain sequence. Its target is not known. PCR was performed using 60 Vbeta and 13 Jbeta primers. The table came from immunoSEQ multiplex PCR; TCRdb's copy has only in-frame clones and leaves some out. Counted here are approximately 150,000 clones, roughly 82% occurring once; the ten biggest clones make up approximately 5.7%. The record originates from a study of cytomegalovirus exposure and HLA in healthy donors. Study-level points and caveats: TCR beta V- and J-gene trimming, according to a later analysis, was linked to a missense DCLRE1C variant. As confirmed in vitro, a few CMV-associated chains were specific for CMV antigens. Presence/absence analyses took donor sequencing depth as roughly uniform.

CDR1 is SGDLS, CDR2 YYNGEE, per germline. Trimming removed 5 bases at V and 3 bases at J, with 12 bases between. The CDR3 has 13 residues. The sequence was obtained from a man younger than 40 in good health and CMV-seropositive. The chain is built from TRBV9 and TRBJ2-7, with D maybe TRBD1 (5 bases). The sample consisted of PBMCs. CDR3 sequence reads: CASSPGAGYEQYF. The CDR3 nucleotides are TGTGCCAGCAGTCCTGGGGCCGGCTACGAGCAGTACTTC.